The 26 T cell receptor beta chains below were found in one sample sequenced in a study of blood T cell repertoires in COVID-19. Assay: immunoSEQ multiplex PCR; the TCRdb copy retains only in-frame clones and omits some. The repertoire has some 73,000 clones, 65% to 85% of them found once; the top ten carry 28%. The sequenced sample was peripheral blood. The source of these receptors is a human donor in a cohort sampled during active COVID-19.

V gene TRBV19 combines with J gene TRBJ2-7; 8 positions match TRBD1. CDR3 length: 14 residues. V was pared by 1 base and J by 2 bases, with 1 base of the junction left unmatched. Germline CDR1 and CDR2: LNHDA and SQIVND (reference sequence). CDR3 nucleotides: TGTGCCAGTAGTATAGGGACAGGGCCCTACGAGCAGTACTTC. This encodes CASSIGTGPYEQYF.

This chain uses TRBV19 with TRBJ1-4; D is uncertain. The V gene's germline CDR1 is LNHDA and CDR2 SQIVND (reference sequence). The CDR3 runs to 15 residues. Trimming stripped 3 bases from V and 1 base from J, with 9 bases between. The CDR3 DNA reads TGTGCCAGTAGTATGGGCGTATTAACTAATGAAAAACTGTTTTTT. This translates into CASSMGVLTNEKLFF.

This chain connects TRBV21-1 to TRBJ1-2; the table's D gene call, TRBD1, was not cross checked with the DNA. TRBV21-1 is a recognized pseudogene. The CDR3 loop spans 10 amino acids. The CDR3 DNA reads TGTGCCTACATCACAGGGGGCTACACCTTC. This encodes CAYITGGYTF.

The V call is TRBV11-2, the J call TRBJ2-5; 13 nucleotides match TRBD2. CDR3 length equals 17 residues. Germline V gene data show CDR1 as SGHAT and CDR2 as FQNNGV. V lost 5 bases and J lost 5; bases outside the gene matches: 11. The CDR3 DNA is TGTGCCAGCAGCCAAAAGTATGGACTAGCGGGGGTGGAGACCCAGTACTTC. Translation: CASSQKYGLAGVETQYF. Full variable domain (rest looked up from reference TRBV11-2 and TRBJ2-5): EAGVAQSPRYKIIEKRQSVAFWCNPISGHATLYWYQQILGQGPKLLIQFQNNGVVDDSQLPKDRFSAERLKGVDSTLKIQPAKLEDSAVYLCASSQKYGLAGVETQYFGPGTRLLVL.

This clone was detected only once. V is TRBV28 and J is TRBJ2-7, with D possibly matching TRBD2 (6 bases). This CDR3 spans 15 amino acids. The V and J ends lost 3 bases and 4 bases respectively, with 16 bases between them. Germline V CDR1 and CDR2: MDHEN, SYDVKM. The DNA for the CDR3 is TGTGCCAGCAGTTTCTGGGACTGGGTTGGGTACGAGCAGTACTTC. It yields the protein CASSFWDWVGYEQYF.

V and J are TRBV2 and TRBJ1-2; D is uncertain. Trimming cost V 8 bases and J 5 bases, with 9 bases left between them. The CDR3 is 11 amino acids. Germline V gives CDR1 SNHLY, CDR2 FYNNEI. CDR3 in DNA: TGTGCCAGCGGGCCAGAGTATGGCTACACCTTC. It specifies CASGPEYGYTF.

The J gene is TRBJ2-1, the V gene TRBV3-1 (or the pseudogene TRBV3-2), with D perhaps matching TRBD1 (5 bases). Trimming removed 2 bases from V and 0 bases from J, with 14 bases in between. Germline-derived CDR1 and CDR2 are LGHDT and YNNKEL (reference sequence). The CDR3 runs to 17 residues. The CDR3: CASSQKNRLSSYNEQFF. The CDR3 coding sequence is TGTGCCAGCAGCCAAAAGAACAGGCTTAGCTCCTACAATGAGCAGTTCTTC.

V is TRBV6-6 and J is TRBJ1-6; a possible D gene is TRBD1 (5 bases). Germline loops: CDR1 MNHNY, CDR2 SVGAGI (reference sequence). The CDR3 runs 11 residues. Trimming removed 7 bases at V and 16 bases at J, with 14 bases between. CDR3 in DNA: TGTGCCAGCAAGCTCCAGGGTTCGCTCCACTTT. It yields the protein CASKLQGSLHF.

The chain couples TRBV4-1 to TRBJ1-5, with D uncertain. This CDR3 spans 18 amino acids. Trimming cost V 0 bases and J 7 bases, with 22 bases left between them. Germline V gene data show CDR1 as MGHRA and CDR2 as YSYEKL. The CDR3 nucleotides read TGCGCCAGCAGCCAAGATCCAGGCGGAGGGCTCGGAGGACAGCCCCAGCATTTT. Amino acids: CASSQDPGGGLGGQPQHF.

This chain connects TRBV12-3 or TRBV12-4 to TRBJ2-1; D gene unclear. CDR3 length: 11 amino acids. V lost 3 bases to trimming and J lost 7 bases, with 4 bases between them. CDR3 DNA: TGTGCCAGCAGTTTGAGAAATGAGCAGTTCTTC. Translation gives CASSLRNEQFF.

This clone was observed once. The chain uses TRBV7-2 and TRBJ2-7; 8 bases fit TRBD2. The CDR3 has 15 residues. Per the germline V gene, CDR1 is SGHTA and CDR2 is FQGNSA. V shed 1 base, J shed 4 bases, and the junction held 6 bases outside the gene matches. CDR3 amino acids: CASSLERGGWYEQYF. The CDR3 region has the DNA TGTGCCAGCAGCTTAGAACGGGGGGGCTGGTACGAGCAGTACTTC.

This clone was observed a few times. CDR3 region: CASSPDRVETQYF. The DNA of the CDR3 is TGTGCCAGCAGCCCGGACAGGGTAGAGACCCAGTACTTC. This rearrangement joins TRBV5-6 to TRBJ2-5, with 8 bases matching TRBD1. The CDR3 spans 13 residues. Germline CDR1 and CDR2: SGHDT and YYEEEE. Losses at the gene ends were 4 bases for V and 4 bases for J; bases not matched to a gene: 3.

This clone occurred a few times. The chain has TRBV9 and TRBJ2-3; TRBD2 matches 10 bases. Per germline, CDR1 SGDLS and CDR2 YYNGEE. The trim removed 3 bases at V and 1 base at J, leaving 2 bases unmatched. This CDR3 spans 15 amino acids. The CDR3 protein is CASSGLAGGTDTQYF. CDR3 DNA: TGTGCCAGCAGCGGCCTAGCGGGGGGCACAGATACGCAGTATTTT.

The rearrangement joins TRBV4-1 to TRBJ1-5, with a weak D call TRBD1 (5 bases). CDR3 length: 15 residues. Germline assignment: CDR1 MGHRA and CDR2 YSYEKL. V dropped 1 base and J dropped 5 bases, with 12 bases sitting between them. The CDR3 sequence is CASSQGRQGYQPQHF. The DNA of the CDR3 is TGCGCCAGCAGCCAAGGCCGTCAGGGTTATCAGCCCCAGCATTTT.

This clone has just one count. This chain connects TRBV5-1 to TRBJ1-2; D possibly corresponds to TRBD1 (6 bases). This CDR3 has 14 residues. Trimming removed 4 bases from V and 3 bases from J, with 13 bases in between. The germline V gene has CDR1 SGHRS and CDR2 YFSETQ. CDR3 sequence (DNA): TGCGCCAGCAGCACACAGGGATCGGACTATGGCTACACCTTC. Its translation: CASSTQGSDYGYTF.

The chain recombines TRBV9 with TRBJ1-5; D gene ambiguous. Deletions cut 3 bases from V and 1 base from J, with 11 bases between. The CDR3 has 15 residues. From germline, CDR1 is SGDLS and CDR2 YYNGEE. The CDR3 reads CASSAGGSSNQPQHF. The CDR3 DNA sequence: TGTGCCAGCAGCGCCGGAGGTTCGAGCAATCAGCCCCAGCATTTT.

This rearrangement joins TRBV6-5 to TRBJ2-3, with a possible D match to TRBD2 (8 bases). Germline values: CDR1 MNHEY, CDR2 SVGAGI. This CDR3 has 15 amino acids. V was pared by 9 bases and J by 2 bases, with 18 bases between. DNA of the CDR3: TGTGCCAGAGGGGGCGGGGGGTCCAACACAGATACGCAGTATTTT. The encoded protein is CARGGGGSNTDTQYF.

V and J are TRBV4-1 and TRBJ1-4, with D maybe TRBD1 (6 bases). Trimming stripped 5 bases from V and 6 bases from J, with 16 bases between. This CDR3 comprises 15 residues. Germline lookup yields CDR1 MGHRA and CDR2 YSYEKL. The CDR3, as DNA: TGCGCCAGCAGCACTAGTCCCTCAGGGGATGAAAAACTGTTTTTT. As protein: CASSTSPSGDEKLFF.

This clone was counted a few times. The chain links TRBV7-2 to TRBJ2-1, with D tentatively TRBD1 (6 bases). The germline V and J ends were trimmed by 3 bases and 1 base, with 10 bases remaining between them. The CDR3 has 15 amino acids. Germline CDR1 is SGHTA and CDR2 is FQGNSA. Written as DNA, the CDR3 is TGTGCCAGCAGCTTCGCAGGGACATCCTACAATGAGCAGTTCTTC. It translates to CASSFAGTSYNEQFF.

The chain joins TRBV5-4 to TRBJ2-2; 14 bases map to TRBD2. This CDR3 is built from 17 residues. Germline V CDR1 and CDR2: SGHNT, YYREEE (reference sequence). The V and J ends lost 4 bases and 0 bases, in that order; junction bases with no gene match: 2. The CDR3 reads CASSGGLAGANTGELFF. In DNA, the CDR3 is TGTGCCAGCAGCGGGGGACTAGCGGGGGCGAACACCGGGGAGCTGTTTTTT.

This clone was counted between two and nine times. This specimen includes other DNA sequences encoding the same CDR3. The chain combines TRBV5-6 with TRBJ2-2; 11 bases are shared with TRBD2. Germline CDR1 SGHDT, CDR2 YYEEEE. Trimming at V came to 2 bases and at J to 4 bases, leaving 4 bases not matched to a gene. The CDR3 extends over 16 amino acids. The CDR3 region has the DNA TGTGCCAGCAGCTTCGGACTAGCGGGCCTCACCGGGGAGCTGTTTTTT. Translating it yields CASSFGLAGLTGELFF.

This CDR3 reads CASSFLTRTGGRAYEQYF. CDR3 DNA: TGTGCCAGCAGTTTTCTGACCCGTACAGGGGGGCGCGCCTACGAGCAGTACTTC. The chain has TRBV27 and TRBJ2-7, with 8 positions matching TRBD1. After removal of 3 bases from V and 2 bases from J, the junction contained 15 bases not matched to a gene. CDR3 size: 18 residues. The germline gives CDR1 MNHEY, CDR2 SMNVEV (reference sequence).

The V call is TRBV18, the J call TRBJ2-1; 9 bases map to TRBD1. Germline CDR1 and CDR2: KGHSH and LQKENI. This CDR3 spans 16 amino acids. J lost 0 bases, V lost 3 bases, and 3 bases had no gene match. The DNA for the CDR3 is TGTGCCAGCTCACCCCCGGGACAGGGCTCCTACAATGAGCAGTTCTTC. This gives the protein CASSPPGQGSYNEQFF. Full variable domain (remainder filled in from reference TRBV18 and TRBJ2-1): NAGVMQNPRHLVRRRGQEARLRCSPMKGHSHVYWYRQLPEEGLKFMVYLQKENIIDESGMPKERFSAEFPKEGPSILRIQQVVRGDSAAYFCASSPPGQGSYNEQFFGPGTRLTVL.

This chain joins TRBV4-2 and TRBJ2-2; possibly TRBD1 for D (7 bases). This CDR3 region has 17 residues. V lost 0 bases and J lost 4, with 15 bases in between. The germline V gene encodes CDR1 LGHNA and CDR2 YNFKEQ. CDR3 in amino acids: CASSQDRGTAPTGELFF. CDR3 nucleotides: TGTGCCAGCAGCCAAGATCGGGGGACAGCTCCCACCGGGGAGCTGTTTTTT.

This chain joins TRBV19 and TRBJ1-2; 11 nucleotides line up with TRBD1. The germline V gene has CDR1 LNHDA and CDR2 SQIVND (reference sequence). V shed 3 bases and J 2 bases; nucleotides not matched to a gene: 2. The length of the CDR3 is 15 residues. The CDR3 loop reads CASSMWTGGNYGYTF. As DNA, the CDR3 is TGTGCCAGTAGTATGTGGACAGGGGGCAACTATGGCTACACCTTC.

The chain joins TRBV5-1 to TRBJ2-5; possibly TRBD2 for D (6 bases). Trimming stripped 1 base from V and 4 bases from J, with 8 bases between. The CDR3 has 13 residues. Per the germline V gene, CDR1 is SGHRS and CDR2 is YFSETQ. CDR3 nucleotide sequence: TGCGCCAGCAGCTTGCTGGGGGGAGAGACCCAGTACTTC. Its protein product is CASSLLGGETQYF.